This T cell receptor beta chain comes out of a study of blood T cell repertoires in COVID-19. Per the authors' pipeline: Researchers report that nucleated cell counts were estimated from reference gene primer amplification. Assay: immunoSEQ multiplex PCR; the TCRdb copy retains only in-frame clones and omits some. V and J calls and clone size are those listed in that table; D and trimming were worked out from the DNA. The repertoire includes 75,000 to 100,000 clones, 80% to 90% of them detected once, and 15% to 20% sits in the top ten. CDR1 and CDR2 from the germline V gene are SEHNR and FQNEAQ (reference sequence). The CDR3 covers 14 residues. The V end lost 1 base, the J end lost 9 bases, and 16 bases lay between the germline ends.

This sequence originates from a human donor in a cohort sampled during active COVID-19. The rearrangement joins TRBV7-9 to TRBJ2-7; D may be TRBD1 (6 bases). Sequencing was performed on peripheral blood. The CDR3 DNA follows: TGTGCCAGCAGCTTAGGCCCCACAGGGTTGGGGCAGTACTTC. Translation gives CASSLGPTGLGQYF.